Presented here are 21 T cell receptor beta chains from one specimen sequenced in a study of Graves' ophthalmopathy and Graves' hyperthyroidism. Amplified material comprised TCR beta CDR3 regions derived from RNA transcripts. First-round RT-PCR relied on HTBI primers, and a second-round multiplex PCR came next. TCRdb called the multiplex PCR reads again in MiXCR, with one record for every CDR3 protein. The sample includes some 1.1 million distinct CDR3 sequences, 35% to 40% seen only once; the top ten take over 8.5%. Sequencing input: peripheral blood or thyroid tissue (not recorded which). The source is an adult man with Graves' hyperthyroidism.

Note on this clonotype: A much larger clone sits a single nucleotide away, making a read error possible. In this CDR3 the conserved last residue, phenylalanine or tryptophan, is missing, so a read error is likely. The genes are TRBV20-1 and TRBJ2-5; D unclear. The V gene lost 0 bases and the J gene lost 2 bases, with 16 bases spanning the gap. From germline, CDR1 is DFQATT and CDR2 SNEGSKA (reference sequence). The CDR3 is made up of 16 amino acids. The CDR3 nucleotides read TGCAGTGCTAGAGATAAATTGGGCAGAGTGCAAGAGACCCAGTACATC. Translated: CSARDKLGRVQETQYI.

This clonotype was seen many times. This chain uses TRBV20-1 with TRBJ1-4; no clear D. The CDR3 is 11 amino acids. The germline CDR1 and CDR2 sequences are DFQATT and SNEGSKA (reference sequence). V was trimmed by 0 bases and J by 8 bases, leaving 4 bases between them. The CDR3 spells CSAREEEKLFF. In DNA form, the CDR3 reads TGCAGTGCTAGAGAGGAAGAAAAACTGTTTTTT.

On this clonotype: It may be a read error: a sequence one base away is much more abundant. The chain employs TRBV2 and TRBJ1-1, with a tentative D call TRBD1 (5 bases). Deletions cut 5 bases from V and 5 bases from J, with 15 bases between. The CDR3 sequence is 14 residues long. Germline V gene sequence: CDR1 SNHLY, CDR2 FYNNEI. The CDR3 DNA reads as TGTGCCAGCAGTTTGGCGAAGGGGAGAACTGAAGCTTTCTTT. This sequence encodes CASSLAKGRTEAFF.

The CDR3 DNA follows: TGCGCCAGCAGCCAAGATCAGTCGGGACAGGGGATTTTCTGGCAGCCCCAGCATTTT. This translates into CASSQDQSGQGIFWQPQHF. The chain links TRBV4-3 to TRBJ1-5; 10 nucleotides agree with TRBD1. Germline trimming cut 0 bases from V and 7 bases from J; bases unmatched to any gene: 15. Germline V lookup: CDR1 LGHNA, CDR2 YSLEER. The CDR3 is 19 residues long.

This clonotype was counted ten times or more. The genes are TRBV29-1 and TRBJ2-7; D is ambiguous. V was clipped by 4 bases and J by 5 bases, with 9 bases between them. The CDR3 is 11 amino acids. CDR1 SQVTM and CDR2 ANQGSEA come from the germline V gene. CDR3 residues: CSVVSLNEQYF. CDR3 in DNA: TGCAGCGTTGTTAGCCTGAACGAGCAGTACTTC.

This clonotype was seen many times. The chain carries TRBV2 and TRBJ2-6, with a tentative D call TRBD1 (5 bases). Trimming pared 10 bases from V and 1 base from J, leaving 14 bases between. The germline V gene encodes CDR1 SNHLY and CDR2 FYNNEI. This CDR3 contains 15 residues. The CDR3 loop reads CANRQGSSGANVLTF. In nucleotides, the CDR3 is TGTGCCAACCGGCAGGGCTCGTCTGGGGCCAACGTCCTGACTTTC. The full variable domain, in which reference TRBV2 and TRBJ2-6 provide the parts outside the CDR3, is EPEVTQTPSHQVTQMGQEVILRCVPISNHLYFYWYRQILGQKVEFLVSFYNNEISEKSEIFDDQFSVERPDGSNFTLKIRSTKLEDSAMYFCANRQGSSGANVLTFGAGSRLTVL.

There are many counts of this clonotype. This chain uses TRBV20-1 with TRBJ2-7, with D perhaps TRBD2 (5 bases). Trimming shortened V by 3 bases and J by 3 bases, and 15 bases separated the two germline ends. CDR3 size: 14 residues. CDR1 is DFQATT, CDR2 SNEGSKA, per germline (reference sequence). The CDR3 DNA sequence: TGCAGTGCTAGTGCCTGGACTGACAACTACGAGCAGTACTTC. Its protein product is CSASAWTDNYEQYF.

This clonotype was seen ten or more times. The chain carries TRBV20-1 and TRBJ1-4; D call uncertain. CDR3 length: 13 residues. V lost 3 bases and J lost 4, with 9 bases in between. The germline V gene has CDR1 DFQATT and CDR2 SNEGSKA (reference sequence). CDR3 in DNA: TGCAGTGCTAGCAGGACGGGTAATGAAAAACTGTTTTTT. Translating it yields CSASRTGNEKLFF.

This sequence joins TRBV29-1 and TRBJ2-1; 10 nucleotides agree with TRBD2. The V gene end was trimmed by 3 bases and the J gene end by 12 bases; junction bases not matched to a gene: 2. This CDR3 is 11 amino acids long. The germline V gene has CDR1 SQVTM and CDR2 ANQGSEA. DNA for the CDR3: TGCAGCGTTGAGAGCGGGGGGGCGCAGTTCTTC. This encodes CSVESGGAQFF.

Comments on this clonotype: A much larger clone differs from this one at a single base, so this may be a read error. This CDR3 is CSAGRDEQYF. DNA for the CDR3: TGCAGTGCTGGAAGGGACGAGCAGTACTTC. The chain couples TRBV20-1 to TRBJ2-7; D not certain. CDR1 is DFQATT and CDR2 is SNEGSKA in the germline V gene (reference sequence). The length of the CDR3 is 10 residues. V dropped 5 bases and J dropped 5 bases, with 7 bases sitting between them.

This clonotype has a handful of counts. The chain uses TRBV7-8 and TRBJ2-7, with TRBD1 as a possible D gene (6 bases). This CDR3 region has 15 residues. Trimming left V 0 bases short and J 0 bases short, with 9 bases between. In germline, CDR1 is SGHVS, CDR2 FQNEAQ. CDR3 in amino acids: CASSLAQDSSYEQYF. The CDR3 DNA reads as TGTGCCAGCAGCTTAGCGCAGGACAGCTCCTACGAGCAGTACTTC.

The J gene is TRBJ1-1, the V gene TRBV12-3 or TRBV12-4; D remains ambiguous. The CDR3 has 15 amino acids. The germline V and J ends were trimmed by 2 bases and 0 bases, with 10 bases remaining between them. The CDR3, as DNA: TGTGCCAGCAGTTTATCCAGCACCATGAACACTGAAGCTTTCTTT. This translates into CASSLSSTMNTEAFF.

This clonotype showed up just once. V usage is TRBV29-1 and J usage is TRBJ1-2, with 7 bases matching TRBD1. The CDR3 extends over 14 amino acids. Germline V gives CDR1 SQVTM, CDR2 ANQGSEA. The V gene end was trimmed by 6 bases and the J gene end by 7 bases; junction bases not matched to a gene: 14. The CDR3 region is CSVLRPGTASGYTF. The CDR3 DNA sequence: TGCAGCGTCTTACGTCCCGGGACAGCCTCTGGCTACACCTTC. Full variable domain (remainder filled in from reference TRBV29-1 and TRBJ1-2): SAVISQKPSRDICQRGTSLTIQCQVDSQVTMMFWYRQQPGQSLTLIATANQGSEATYESGFVIDKFPISRPNLTFSTLTVSNMSPEDSSIYLCSVLRPGTASGYTFGSGTRLTVV.

This clonotype was detected many times. The rearrangement uses TRBV7-2 and TRBJ2-7, with no clear D. The CDR3 runs to 15 residues. The germline V gene has CDR1 SGHTA and CDR2 FQGNSA. V dropped 2 bases and J dropped 2 bases, with 13 bases sitting between them. Here the CDR3 reads CASSLSRIDTYEQYF. The CDR3 DNA sequence: TGTGCCAGCAGCTTATCCCGGATTGATACCTACGAGCAGTACTTC.

V usage is TRBV20-1 and J usage is TRBJ1-6; no firm D call. This CDR3 region has 14 residues. V was trimmed by 3 bases and J by 13 bases, leaving 19 bases between them. Germline values: CDR1 DFQATT, CDR2 SNEGSKA (reference sequence). The CDR3 DNA follows: TGCAGTGCTAGTTTAGGACGGGAGCATCAGCCCCTCCACTTT. Translation gives CSASLGREHQPLHF.

This clonotype was detected ten times or more. The rearrangement uses TRBV12-3 or TRBV12-4 and TRBJ1-3; no clear D. V shed 4 bases and J shed 8 bases, with 15 bases lying between them. CDR3 size: 14 residues. The CDR3 is CASSSRNGGDTIYF. CDR3 DNA sequence: TGTGCCAGCAGTTCGCGTAACGGCGGGGACACCATATATTTT.

The CDR3 protein is CASEFGGGNTGELFF. CDR3 DNA: TGTGCCAGCGAGTTTGGCGGGGGTAACACCGGGGAGCTGTTTTTT. The chain joins TRBV6-2 or TRBV6-3 to TRBJ2-2; 7 nucleotides line up with TRBD2. The CDR3 sequence is 15 residues long. Per the germline V gene, CDR1 is MNHEY and CDR2 is SVGEGT. J gave up 2 bases and V 8 bases, and 8 bases lay outside the gene matches.

This clonotype appeared once. This chain joins TRBV7-9 and TRBJ1-5, with D possibly TRBD1 on 5 matching bases. The CDR3 loop spans 16 amino acids. Between the trimmed V and J ends, which lost 5 bases and 4 bases, there was a span of 18 bases. Germline loops: CDR1 SEHNR, CDR2 FQNEAQ (reference sequence). As DNA, the CDR3 is TGTGCCAGCAGCCAAGAATTCCTCCCAGGGAATCAGCCCCAGCATTTT. This gives the protein CASSQEFLPGNQPQHF.

The CDR3 DNA follows: TGCAGTGCCACCGGGAATAGCAATCAGCCCCAGCATTTT. Translated: CSATGNSNQPQHF. The chain combines TRBV20-1 with TRBJ1-5, with D unclear. Trimming removed 6 bases at V and 0 bases at J, with 9 bases between. CDR3 length: 13 amino acids. Germline-derived CDR1 and CDR2 are DFQATT and SNEGSKA (reference sequence).

This clonotype was recorded many times. The chain combines TRBV6-5 with TRBJ1-2, with D tentatively TRBD1 (6 bases). Germline CDR1 MNHEY, CDR2 SVGAGI. V was shortened by 7 bases and J by 2 bases, with 11 bases between the two germline ends. The CDR3 consists of 13 residues. The CDR3 loop is CASKGQGNYGYTF. The DNA for the CDR3 is TGTGCCAGCAAAGGGCAGGGGAACTATGGCTACACCTTC.

This clonotype was seen only once. In this CDR3 the conserved last residue, phenylalanine or tryptophan, is missing, so a read error is likely. V gene TRBV5-6 combines with J gene TRBJ2-5, with D maybe TRBD2 (5 bases). Trimming pared 2 bases from V and 0 bases from J, leaving 14 bases between. Germline V gives CDR1 SGHDT, CDR2 YYEEEE. The CDR3 has 16 amino acids. CDR3 DNA: TGTGCCAGCAGCTTTAAAAGCGGCTCGTACCAAGAGACCCAGTACCTC. Encoded protein: CASSFKSGSYQETQYL.